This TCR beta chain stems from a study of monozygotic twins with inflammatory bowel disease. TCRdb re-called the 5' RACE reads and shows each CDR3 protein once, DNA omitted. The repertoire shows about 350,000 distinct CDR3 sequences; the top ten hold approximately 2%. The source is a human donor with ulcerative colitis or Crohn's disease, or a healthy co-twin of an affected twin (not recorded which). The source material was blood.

The CDR3 loop is CASGGRKPYNEQFF. The genes are TRBV6-1 and TRBJ2-1; TCRdb's D call, TRBD1, is unchecked because there is no DNA. This CDR3 has 14 residues. Germline CDR1 reads MNHNS; CDR2 reads SASEGT.